This T cell receptor beta chain was sequenced in a study of cytomegalovirus exposure and HLA in healthy donors. This clone was counted only a few times. What it recognizes is unknown. The germline V and J ends were trimmed by 4 bases and 0 bases, with 23 bases remaining between them. CDR1 is SGDLS and CDR2 is YYNGEE in the germline V gene. The CDR3 extends over 19 amino acids. Study-level points and caveats: Beyond CMV serostatus, there was no information to go on about immune exposure.

Use of 60 Vbeta and 13 Jbeta primers characterized the PCR. The method was immunoSEQ multiplex PCR; TCRdb's version includes in-frame clones alone and lacks a portion of them. The sample yields around 59,000 clones, about four fifths seen once. The chain links TRBV9 to TRBJ2-1; possibly TRBD1 for D (5 bases). The clonotype comes from a woman aged 35 to 49 in good health and CMV-seronegative. The specimen sequenced was PBMCs. CDR3 loop: CASSPRFRPADSSYNEQFF. As DNA, the CDR3 is TGTGCCAGCAGCCCCAGGTTTCGGCCCGCCGACAGCTCCTACAATGAGCAGTTCTTC.